These 32 T cell receptor beta chains came from one sample sequenced in a study of PD-1 blockade in classical Hodgkin lymphoma. Here immunoSEQ multiplex PCR was the method, and the copy in TCRdb shows in-frame clones only, minus some. The sample has about 97,000 clones; approximately 88% are singletons. The patients all showed relapse after autologous stem cell transplantation, while their brentuximab vedotin exposure varied. Specimen: peripheral blood mononuclear cells (PBMCs), collected at baseline. The receptors shown here come from a human donor with classical Hodgkin lymphoma.

The chain has TRBV7-9 and TRBJ2-1; possibly TRBD1 for D (7 bases). The V end lost 5 bases, the J end lost 2 bases, and 13 bases lay between the germline ends. Germline CDR1 is SEHNR and CDR2 is FQNEAQ (reference sequence). CDR3 size: 15 residues. As DNA, the CDR3 is TGTGCCAGCAGCCCATCAGGGGGGACCTACAATGAGCAGTTCTTC. Translated: CASSPSGGTYNEQFF.

This chain connects TRBV11-1 to TRBJ2-7; perhaps TRBD1 as D (5 bases). Germline loops: CDR1 SGHAT, CDR2 FQDESV (reference sequence). V lost 5 bases and J 6 bases, leaving 14 bases between the germline ends. The CDR3 runs 13 residues. CDR3 DNA sequence: TGTGCCAGCAGCCGGACACCGGGTCCCGAGCAGTACTTC. This sequence encodes CASSRTPGPEQYF.

This clone was counted a single time. This rearrangement joins TRBV27 to TRBJ2-1, with D hard to call. From germline, CDR1 is MNHEY and CDR2 SMNVEV (reference sequence). V lost 0 bases and J 1 base, leaving 7 bases between the germline ends. The CDR3 is 15 amino acids. CDR3 nucleotides: TGTGCCAGCAGTTTATCCGCAGGATCCTACAATGAGCAGTTCTTC. Its translation: CASSLSAGSYNEQFF.

V and J are TRBV7-9 and TRBJ1-1, with D possibly being TRBD1 (6 bases). Germline CDR1 reads SEHNR; CDR2 reads FQNEAQ (reference sequence). CDR3 length equals 15 residues. The V end was cut by 0 bases, the J end by 5 bases, with 13 bases between. CDR3 residues: CASSLAPGGGTEAFF. CDR3 DNA: TGTGCCAGCAGCTTAGCGCCCGGGGGCGGAACTGAAGCTTTCTTT.

V gene TRBV7-8 combines with J gene TRBJ2-2, with a weak D call TRBD2 (6 bases). This CDR3 has 15 residues. With 5 bases removed from V and 0 bases from J, the gap between germline ends came to 10 bases. Germline CDR1 reads SGHVS; CDR2 reads FQNEAQ. The chain's CDR3 is CASSPDYTNTGELFF. The CDR3 DNA sequence: TGTGCCAGCAGCCCGGACTACACGAACACCGGGGAGCTGTTTTTT.

The chain recombines TRBV4-1 with TRBJ2-1, with 9 bases aligning to TRBD2. The germline V gene has CDR1 MGHRA and CDR2 YSYEKL. The CDR3 has 19 amino acids. J lost 9 bases, V lost 1 base, and 19 bases had no gene match. The CDR3 DNA follows: TGCGCCAGCAGCCAAGCCGCGGGAGGGATAACGAGGAGATTCAGTGAGCAGTTCTTC. The encoded protein is CASSQAAGGITRRFSEQFF.

This clone appeared once. One end of the junction is discordant with germline, which a read error may explain. The chain recombines TRBV28 with TRBJ1-5; D is unclear. The length of the CDR3 is 14 residues. CDR1 is MDHEN and CDR2 is SYDVKM in the germline V gene. CDR3 amino acids: CASTRGDSNQSQHF. Written as DNA, the CDR3 is TGTGCCAGCACCCGTGGGGATAGCAATCAGTCCCAGCATTTT.

This clone was counted between two and nine times. The V gene is TRBV6-6, the J gene TRBJ1-1; possible D gene TRBD1, 6 bases. V was pared by 6 bases and J by 1 base, with 15 bases between. Germline CDR1 MNHNY, CDR2 SVGAGI (reference sequence). The CDR3 extends over 15 amino acids. The CDR3 nucleotides are TGTGCCAGCAGACCTCGGACAGACTCGAACACTGAAGCTTTCTTT. As protein: CASRPRTDSNTEAFF.

The chain uses TRBV6-6 and TRBJ1-2; no clear D gene. Germline CDR1 MNHNY, CDR2 SVGAGI (reference sequence). Trimming shortened V by 5 bases and J by 5 bases, and 9 bases separated the two germline ends. The CDR3 consists of 12 residues. CDR3 bases: TGTGCCAGCAGTGACCCAATGTATGGCTACACCTTC. This gives the protein CASSDPMYGYTF.

The chain combines TRBV6-6 with TRBJ2-1, with 8 positions matching TRBD2. Germline V lookup: CDR1 MNHNY, CDR2 SVGAGI (reference sequence). V trimming: 6 bases; J trimming: 10 bases; junction bases outside the gene matches: 5. CDR3 length equals 12 residues. The DNA of the CDR3 is TGTGCCAGCAGGCTCCCTAGCGGGGAGCAGTTCTTC. Its translation is CASRLPSGEQFF.

This clone showed up just once. V usage is TRBV28 and J usage is TRBJ2-1; TRBD2 agrees at 15 bases. J gave up 10 bases and V 5 bases, and 6 bases lay outside the gene matches. CDR1 and CDR2 (germline): MDHEN, SYDVKM. The CDR3 contains 15 residues. CDR3 amino acids: CASSRTSGRAVEQFF. DNA of the CDR3: TGTGCCAGCAGTCGGACTAGCGGGAGGGCCGTAGAGCAGTTCTTC.

V and J are TRBV28 and TRBJ2-7; 8 positions agree with TRBD2. The CDR3 spans 14 residues. V was clipped by 6 bases and J by 4 bases; unmatched bases: 8. Germline-derived CDR1 and CDR2 are MDHEN and SYDVKM. CDR3 nucleotides: TGTGCCAGCAGGCCAGGACTAGCAGTGTACGAGCAGTACTTC. Its translation is CASRPGLAVYEQYF.

The chain couples TRBV19 to TRBJ2-7, with TRBD2 matching 12 bases. Germline CDR1 reads LNHDA; CDR2 reads SQIVND (reference sequence). The CDR3 is made up of 15 amino acids. The trim removed 5 bases at V and 5 bases at J, leaving 7 bases unmatched. The DNA of the CDR3 is TGTGCCAGTAGTCCGCGACTAGCGGGAGAAGACGAGCAGTACTTC. Translating gives CASSPRLAGEDEQYF.

The chain couples TRBV9 to TRBJ1-2; no definite D call. Trimming shortened V by 2 bases and J by 1 base, and 15 bases separated the two germline ends. CDR1 SGDLS and CDR2 YYNGEE come from the germline V gene. CDR3 length equals 16 residues. The DNA of the CDR3 is TGTGCCAGCAGCGTGGGGAGCCGAGGGCTTAACTATGGCTACACCTTC. Residues: CASSVGSRGLNYGYTF.

The chain recombines TRBV19 with TRBJ2-2, with 7 bases that match TRBD1. The CDR3 is made up of 15 amino acids. Germline values: CDR1 LNHDA, CDR2 SQIVND (reference sequence). V gave up 6 bases and J gave up 0 bases; unmatched junction bases: 4. CDR3 nucleotides: TGTGCCAGTAGACCGGGACAGACGAACACCGGGGAGCTGTTTTTT. Its translation is CASRPGQTNTGELFF.

The chain carries TRBV4-1 and TRBJ2-7, with 7 bases lining up with TRBD2. The junction had 10 bases not matched to a gene; V was cut back by 1 base and J by 4 bases. The CDR3 extends over 16 amino acids. Germline V gene data show CDR1 as MGHRA and CDR2 as YSYEKL. The CDR3 bases are TGCGCCAGCAGCCAAGCACTAGGGGAGGGCCGATACGAGCAGTACTTC. Protein sequence: CASSQALGEGRYEQYF.

The V and J genes are TRBV29-1 and TRBJ2-7; a possible D gene is TRBD1 (6 bases). Germline V gene sequence: CDR1 SQVTM, CDR2 ANQGSEA. Trimming left V 6 bases short and J 6 bases short, with 12 bases between. The CDR3 totals 11 residues. CDR3 loop: CSVAQGPEQYF. CDR3 bases: TGCAGCGTGGCACAGGGTCCCGAGCAGTACTTC.

This chain uses TRBV30 with TRBJ2-1; D unclear. V was clipped by 0 bases and J by 9 bases, with 9 bases between them. This CDR3 region has 12 residues. The V gene's germline CDR1 is GTSNPN and CDR2 SVGIG (reference sequence). CDR3 in DNA: TGTGCCTGGAGTGTACTTGGAAGTGAGCAGTTCTTC. Translated: CAWSVLGSEQFF.

The chain combines TRBV11-3 with TRBJ2-1; TRBD2 matches at 7 bases. Germline loops: CDR1 SGHNT, CDR2 YENEEA. This CDR3 has 13 amino acids. V lost 5 bases, J lost 7 bases, and 5 bases stayed unmatched. The CDR3 sequence is CASSVGGTNEQFF. CDR3 nucleotides: TGTGCCAGCAGCGTGGGAGGGACGAATGAGCAGTTCTTC.

The chain recombines TRBV5-1 with TRBJ2-1, with 10 bases fitting TRBD1. The length of the CDR3 is 20 residues. V shed 3 bases, J shed 6 bases, and the junction held 21 bases outside the gene matches. Germline V lookup: CDR1 SGHRS, CDR2 YFSETQ. CDR3 sequence: CASSYTTGGANALSFNEQFF. The CDR3 region has the DNA TGCGCCAGCAGCTATACGACAGGGGGCGCGAATGCGCTAAGCTTCAATGAGCAGTTCTTC.

In its sample, this clone was seen a few times. The V gene is TRBV6-5, the J gene TRBJ2-7; no clear D. The CDR3 length is 11 residues. CDR1 MNHEY and CDR2 SVGAGI come from the germline V gene. V lost 10 bases and J lost 3, with 10 bases in between. CDR3 in DNA: TGTGCCACCAACTCCGTCTACGAGCAGTACTTC. Its translation: CATNSVYEQYF.

In this sample, this clone turned up a few times. The chain links TRBV5-1 to TRBJ1-6; 9 nucleotides match TRBD1. The CDR3 sequence is 15 residues long. Germline trimming cut 2 bases from V and 10 bases from J; bases unmatched to any gene: 7. Per the germline V gene, CDR1 is SGHRS and CDR2 is YFSETQ. CDR3 protein: CASSLSGQGRSPLHF. The CDR3 nucleotides read TGCGCCAGCAGCTTATCGGGACAGGGAAGATCACCCCTCCACTTT.

This chain joins TRBV4-2 and TRBJ1-5; D unclear. The V gene lost 1 base and the J gene lost 7 bases, with 17 bases spanning the gap. The germline V gene has CDR1 LGHNA and CDR2 YNFKEQ. The CDR3 contains 16 residues. CDR3 protein: CASSQVDSTNEQPQHF. The CDR3 DNA reads as TGTGCCAGCAGCCAAGTGGATTCCACCAATGAACAGCCCCAGCATTTT.

V and J are TRBV5-6 and TRBJ1-5; D may be TRBD1 (5 bases). Per germline, CDR1 SGHDT and CDR2 YYEEEE. This CDR3 contains 18 residues. V was clipped by 3 bases and J by 0 bases, with 19 bases between them. The CDR3 DNA is TGTGCCAGCAGCTCCGCCTCACCGACAGAATATAGCAATCAGCCCCAGCATTTT. This codes for CASSSASPTEYSNQPQHF. Supplemented by reference TRBV5-6 and TRBJ1-5, the full variable domain reads DAGVTQSPTHLIKTRGQQVTLRCSPKSGHDTVSWYQQALGQGPQFIFQYYEEEERQRGNFPDRFSGHQFPNYSSELNVNALLLGDSALYLCASSSASPTEYSNQPQHFGDGTRLSIL.

The chain has TRBV29-1 and TRBJ2-5, with 7 nucleotides matching TRBD1. In germline, CDR1 is SQVTM, CDR2 ANQGSEA. The CDR3 consists of 13 residues. Losses at the gene ends were 4 bases for V and 4 bases for J; bases not matched to a gene: 6. The chain's CDR3 is CSVVGQPGETQYF. For the CDR3, the DNA is TGCAGCGTTGTGGGACAGCCGGGAGAGACCCAGTACTTC.

This chain links TRBV2 with TRBJ2-1; 8 bases agree with TRBD2. V shed 6 bases and J 8 bases; nucleotides not matched to a gene: 9. The CDR3 is 14 residues long. Germline V gives CDR1 SNHLY, CDR2 FYNNEI. The CDR3 region is CASSPGTSIDEQFF. CDR3 in DNA: TGTGCCAGCAGCCCGGGGACTAGTATCGATGAGCAGTTCTTC.

V gene TRBV28 combines with J gene TRBJ2-7; TRBD2 is a possible D gene (6 bases). The germline V gene has CDR1 MDHEN and CDR2 SYDVKM. The CDR3 is 12 amino acids. V lost 3 bases and J lost 3, with 6 bases in between. The CDR3 region has the DNA TGTGCCAGCAGTTTGGAGGGCTACGAGCAGTACTTC. Amino acids: CASSLEGYEQYF.

The V and J genes are TRBV15 and TRBJ1-2; a possible D gene is TRBD1 (5 bases). The CDR3 runs 13 residues. From germline, CDR1 is LNHNV and CDR2 YYDKDF (reference sequence). V was shortened by 5 bases and J by 8 bases, with 15 bases between the two germline ends. CDR3 amino acids: CATSGTSPGGYTF. The DNA of the CDR3 is TGTGCCACCAGCGGGACCAGCCCTGGGGGCTACACCTTC.

The table lists this clone with a count of one. The chain joins TRBV30 to TRBJ1-2; D uncertain. Between the trimmed V and J ends, which lost 2 bases and 5 bases, there was a span of 15 bases. The germline V gene encodes CDR1 GTSNPN and CDR2 SVGIG (reference sequence). The CDR3 is made up of 14 amino acids. Written as DNA, the CDR3 is TGTGCCTGGAGTCCGGGCCCCGGCGGGTATGGCTACACCTTC. This translates into CAWSPGPGGYGYTF.

The V gene is TRBV9, the J gene TRBJ1-1; D is unresolved. The CDR3 contains 13 residues. V was shortened by 0 bases and J by 7 bases, with 10 bases between the two germline ends. Germline CDR1 SGDLS, CDR2 YYNGEE. CDR3 in amino acids: CASSVAVTGEAFF. The CDR3, as DNA: TGTGCCAGCAGCGTAGCTGTGACGGGTGAAGCTTTCTTT.

This chain's CDR3 is CASSGQDDQPQHF. The CDR3 bases are TGTGCCAGCAGTGGACAGGATGATCAGCCCCAGCATTTT. The rearrangement joins TRBV6-5 to TRBJ1-5; 7 nucleotides align to TRBD1. With 5 bases clipped from V and 5 bases from J, the junction kept 3 bases outside the gene matches. CDR1 MNHEY and CDR2 SVGAGI come from the germline V gene. This CDR3 region has 13 residues.

The chain couples TRBV4-3 to TRBJ2-3, with 10 positions matching TRBD1. After removal of 3 bases from V and 8 bases from J, the junction contained 8 bases not matched to a gene. The CDR3 is 15 amino acids. Germline values: CDR1 LGHNA, CDR2 YSLEER. CDR3 coding DNA: TGCGCCAGCAGCCAGGAGACCGGGACAGGGGTTACGCAGTATTTT. Protein sequence: CASSQETGTGVTQYF.